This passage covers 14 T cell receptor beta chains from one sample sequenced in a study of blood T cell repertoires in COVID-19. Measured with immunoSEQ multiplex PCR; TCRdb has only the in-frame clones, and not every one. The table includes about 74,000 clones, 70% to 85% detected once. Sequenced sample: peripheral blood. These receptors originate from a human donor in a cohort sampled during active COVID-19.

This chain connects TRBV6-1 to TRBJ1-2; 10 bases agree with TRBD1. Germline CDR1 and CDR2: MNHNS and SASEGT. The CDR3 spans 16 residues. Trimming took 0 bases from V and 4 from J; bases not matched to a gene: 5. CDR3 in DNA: TGTGCCAGCAGTGAAGCCCGGGACAGGGGAAGCTATGGCTACACCTTC. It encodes CASSEARDRGSYGYTF.

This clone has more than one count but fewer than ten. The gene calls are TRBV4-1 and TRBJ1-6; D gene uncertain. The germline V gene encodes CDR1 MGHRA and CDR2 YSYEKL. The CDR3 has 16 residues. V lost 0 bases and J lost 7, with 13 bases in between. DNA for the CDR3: TGCGCCAGCAGCCAAGATGAAAGCCGGAGGAATTCACCCCTCCACTTT. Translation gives CASSQDESRRNSPLHF.

The DNA of the CDR3 is TGTGCCAGCAGCGTCGGCGGTGGCGGGGGCCTCACGGATACGCAGTATTTT. As protein: CASSVGGGGGLTDTQYF. The chain couples TRBV9 to TRBJ2-3, with D perhaps matching TRBD2 (7 bases). V lost 2 bases and J lost 6, with 22 bases in between. CDR3 size: 17 residues. Germline loops: CDR1 SGDLS, CDR2 YYNGEE.

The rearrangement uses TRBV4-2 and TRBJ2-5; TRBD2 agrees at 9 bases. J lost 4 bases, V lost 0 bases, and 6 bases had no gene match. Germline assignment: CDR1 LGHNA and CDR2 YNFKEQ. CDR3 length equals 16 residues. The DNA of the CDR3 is TGTGCCAGCAGCCAAGAGGGCGCGGGGGGGCCAGAGACCCAGTACTTC. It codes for CASSQEGAGGPETQYF.

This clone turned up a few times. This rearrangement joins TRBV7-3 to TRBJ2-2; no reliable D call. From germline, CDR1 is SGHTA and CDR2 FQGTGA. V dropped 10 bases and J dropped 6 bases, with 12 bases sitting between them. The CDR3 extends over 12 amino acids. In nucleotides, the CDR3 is TGTGCCACCTCGAAGCCTCCCGGGGAGCTGTTTTTT. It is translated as CATSKPPGELFF.

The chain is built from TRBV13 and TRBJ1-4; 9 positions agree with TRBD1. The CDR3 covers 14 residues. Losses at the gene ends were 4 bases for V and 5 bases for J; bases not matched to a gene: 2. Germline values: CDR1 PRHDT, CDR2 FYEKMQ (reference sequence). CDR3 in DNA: TGTGCCAGCAGCTCCGGGACAGGGAATGAAAAACTGTTTTTT. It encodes CASSSGTGNEKLFF.

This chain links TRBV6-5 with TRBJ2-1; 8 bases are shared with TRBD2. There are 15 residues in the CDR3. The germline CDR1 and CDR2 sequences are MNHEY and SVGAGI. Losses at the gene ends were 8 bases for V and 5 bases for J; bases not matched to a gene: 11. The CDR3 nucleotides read TGTGCCAGCCGTCCTTACGCGGGGGGAGACAATGAGCAGTTCTTC. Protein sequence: CASRPYAGGDNEQFF.

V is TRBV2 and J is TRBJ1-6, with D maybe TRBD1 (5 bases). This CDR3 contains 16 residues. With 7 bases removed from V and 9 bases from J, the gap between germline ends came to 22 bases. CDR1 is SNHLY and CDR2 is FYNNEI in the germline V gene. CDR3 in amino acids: CASKGTGGGWGSPLHF. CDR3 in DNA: TGTGCCAGCAAGGGAACAGGCGGGGGGTGGGGTTCACCCCTCCACTTT.

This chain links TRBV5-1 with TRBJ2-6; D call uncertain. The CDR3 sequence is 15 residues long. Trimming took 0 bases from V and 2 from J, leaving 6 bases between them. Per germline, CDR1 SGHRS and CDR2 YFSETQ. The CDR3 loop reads CASSLAVAGANVLTF. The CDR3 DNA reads TGCGCCAGCAGCTTGGCCGTCGCTGGGGCCAACGTCCTGACTTTC.

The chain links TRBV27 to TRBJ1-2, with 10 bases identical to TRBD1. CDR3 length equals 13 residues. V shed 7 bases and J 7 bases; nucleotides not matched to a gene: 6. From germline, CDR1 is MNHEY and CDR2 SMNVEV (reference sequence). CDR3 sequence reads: CASKGQGGSGYTF. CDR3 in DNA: TGTGCCAGCAAAGGACAGGGGGGTTCTGGCTACACCTTC.

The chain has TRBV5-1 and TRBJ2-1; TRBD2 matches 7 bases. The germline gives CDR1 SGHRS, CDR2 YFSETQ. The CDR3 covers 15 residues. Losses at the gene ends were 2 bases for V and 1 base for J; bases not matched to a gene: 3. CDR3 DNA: TGCGCCAGCAGCTTAAGCGGGGATTCCTACAATGAGCAGTTCTTC. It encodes CASSLSGDSYNEQFF.

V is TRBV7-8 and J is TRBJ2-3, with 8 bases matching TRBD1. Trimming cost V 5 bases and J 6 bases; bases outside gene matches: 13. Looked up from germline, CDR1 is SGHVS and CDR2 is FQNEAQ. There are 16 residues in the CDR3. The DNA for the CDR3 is TGTGCCAGCAGCCCCCAGGGGGCGAGGGGTTCGGATACGCAGTATTTT. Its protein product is CASSPQGARGSDTQYF.

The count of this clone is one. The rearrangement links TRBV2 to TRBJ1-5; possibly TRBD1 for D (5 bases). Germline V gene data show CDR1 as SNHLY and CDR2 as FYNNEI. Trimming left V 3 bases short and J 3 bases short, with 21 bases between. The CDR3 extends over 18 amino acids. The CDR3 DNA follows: TGTGCCAGCAGTGAGGTTTTTCAGGGTTTGTTTAACAATCAGCCCCAGCATTTT. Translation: CASSEVFQGLFNNQPQHF.

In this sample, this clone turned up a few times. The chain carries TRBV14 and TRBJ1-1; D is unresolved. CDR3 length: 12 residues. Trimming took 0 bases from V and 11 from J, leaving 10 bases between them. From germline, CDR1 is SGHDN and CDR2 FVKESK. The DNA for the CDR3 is TGTGCCAGCAGCCAAGATGCGAGTGATGCTTTCTTT. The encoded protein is CASSQDASDAFF.